This T cell receptor beta chain was obtained from a study of blood T cell repertoires in COVID-19. This CDR3 contains 15 residues. The germline V gene encodes CDR1 DFQATT and CDR2 SNEGSKA (reference sequence). The ends were cut back, 3 bases at V and 0 bases at J, with 12 bases in the middle. Data came from immunoSEQ multiplex PCR; TCRdb stores just in-frame clones and leaves some out. Counted here are a few hundred thousand clones, just under 85% occurring once; the ten biggest clones make up around 3.7%. The chain carries TRBV20-1 and TRBJ2-1; D is unclear. Material for sequencing was peripheral blood. This sequence was found in a woman aged 45-59 years with active or convalescent COVID-19. CDR3 nucleotides: TGCAGTGCTAGTAGCCGCCAAGTCTCCTACAATGAGCAGTTCTTC. Encoded protein: CSASSRQVSYNEQFF.